This is a list of T cell receptor beta chains from one sample in a study of cytomegalovirus exposure and HLA in healthy donors. Assay: immunoSEQ multiplex PCR; the TCRdb copy retains only in-frame clones and omits some. Of over 65,000 clones listed, roughly four fifths are singletons. Sequenced material: PBMCs. These receptor sequences come from a woman aged 25 to 39 in good health and CMV-seropositive. CDR3s include the opening cysteine and the closing phenylalanine or tryptophan. The D gene is left open where the match is weak. Where a row states a size, it is once, few, many or the class of an expanded clone; other rows omit it.

j_call clone_size v_call d_call cdr3_length cdr3_nt cdr3_aa
TRBJ2-3 - TRBV2 TRBD2 13 TGTGCCAGCATAGCGGGAGGGCCCGGTACGCAGTATTTT CASIAGGPGTQYF
TRBJ2-3 - TRBV18 TRBD2 15 TGTGCCAGCTCACGACGGGGGGGGAACACAGATACGCAGTATTTT CASSRRGGNTDTQYF
TRBJ2-3 - TRBV30 - 15 TGTGCCTGGACCGTAAGCGGAAAATACACAGATACGCAGTATTTT CAWTVSGKYTDTQYF
TRBJ2-5 - TRBV11-2 TRBD2 14 TGTGCCAGCAGCTTTGGACTAGCAGAAGAGACCCAGTACTTC CASSFGLAEETQYF
TRBJ2-7 - TRBV14 - 13 TGTGCCAGCAGCCAAGGGACTACCTACGAGCAGTACTTC CASSQGTTYEQYF
TRBJ2-1 - TRBV27 TRBD1 19 TGTGCCAGCAGTTTCCATTCGTCTCGGACAGGGGGCAGGGGGAATGAGCAGTTCTTC CASSFHSSRTGGRGNEQFF
TRBJ1-4 - TRBV9 - 15 TGTGCCAGCAGCCCCCGGGACTTCAATAATGAAAAACTGTTTTTT CASSPRDFNNEKLFF
TRBJ2-2 - TRBV6-1 TRBD2 14 TGTGCCAGCCCAGAGGCGCGGGAGTCCGGGGAGCTGTTTTTT CASPEARESGELFF
TRBJ1-2 - TRBV29-1 TRBD1 14 TGCAGCGTTGAACCGGGACAGGGGGCTGGTGGCTACACCTTC CSVEPGQGAGGYTF
TRBJ2-6 - TRBV14 - 16 TGTGCCAGCAGCCAAGGGGCCAGGGCAGGGGCCAACGTCCTGACTTTC CASSQGARAGANVLTF
TRBJ2-1 - TRBV30 - 16 TGTGCCTGGAGTGTGGGGGGGGCAACGTCCTACAATGAGCAGTTCTTC CAWSVGGATSYNEQFF
TRBJ1-2 - TRBV5-1 TRBD1 16 TGCGCCAGCAGCTCGGGACAGGGGGTCCCTAACTATGGCTACACCTTC CASSSGQGVPNYGYTF
TRBJ2-7 - TRBV28 TRBD2 13 TGTGCCAGCAGTCTAGCGGGAGCCTACGAGCAGTACTTC CASSLAGAYEQYF
TRBJ1-2 - TRBV15 - 14 TGTGCCACCAGCAGTCAAGGAGCTGTTAAAGGCTACACCTTC CATSSQGAVKGYTF
TRBJ2-7 - TRBV19 TRBD2 16 TGTGCCATCCATTCCGCGGGGGAATCCCCCATATACGAGCAGTACTTC CAIHSAGESPIYEQYF
TRBJ1-6 - TRBV7-8 - 15 TGTGCCAGCAGCTTAGCGGACACATGGAATTCACCCCTCCACTTT CASSLADTWNSPLHF
TRBJ2-2 - TRBV28 TRBD1 16 TGTGCCAGCAATCAACTTGTAGGGACAGGGGTCGGGGAGCTGTTTTTT CASNQLVGTGVGELFF
TRBJ2-7 few TRBV2 - 12 TGTGCCAGCAGGGTTACTAGCTACGAGCAGTACTTC CASRVTSYEQYF
TRBJ2-1 - TRBV28 TRBD1 15 TGTGCCAGCAGTTCACCCGGGACAGGTTACAATGAGCAGTTCTTC CASSSPGTGYNEQFF
TRBJ1-2 - TRBV5-8 TRBD1 14 TGTGCCAGCAGCACGGGACAGGGAGTATCCGGCTACACCTTC CASSTGQGVSGYTF
TRBJ1-1 - TRBV29-1 - 11 TGCAGCGTTGCGTCAGGAGGTGAAGCTTTCTTT CSVASGGEAFF
TRBJ2-7 - TRBV27 - 14 TGTGCCAGCAGTCTTACTAGGATACACTACGAGCAGTACTTC CASSLTRIHYEQYF
TRBJ2-3 - TRBV11-3 - 15 TGTGCCAGCAGCTTCCGTGGCGGGGATACAGATACGCAGTATTTT CASSFRGGDTDTQYF
TRBJ2-2 once TRBV5-4 TRBD1 16 TGTGCCAGCAGCCCTGGACAGGGACTCGTCACCGGGGAGCTGTTTTTT CASSPGQGLVTGELFF
TRBJ1-1 - TRBV14 - 13 TGTGCCAGCAGCTCCTCTATGAACACTGAAGCTTTCTTT CASSSSMNTEAFF
TRBJ2-1 many TRBV2 - 18 TGTGCCAGCAGCGCCCGCGGGGCGGGGACCTTCTCCTACAATGAGCAGTTCTTC CASSARGAGTFSYNEQFF
TRBJ2-3 - TRBV9 TRBD2 17 TGTGCCAGCAGCGTAGGACGAGCGGGAGGGCCCGCAGATACGCAGTATTTT CASSVGRAGGPADTQYF
TRBJ1-4 - TRBV5-1 - 15 TGCGCCAGCAGACCCAATGACGAGCGCGGCGAAAAACTGTTTTTT CASRPNDERGEKLFF
TRBJ2-1 once TRBV11-2 TRBD2 19 TGTGCCAGCAGCCCTCCGCTTCCACTACTAGCGGGTTACGAGAATGAGCAGTTCTTC CASSPPLPLLAGYENEQFF
TRBJ1-1 - TRBV18 - 15 TGTGCCAGCTCACCCGCGGGCAGGAGGAACACTGAAGCTTTCTTT CASSPAGRRNTEAFF
TRBJ2-7 - TRBV28 TRBD2 16 TGTGCCAGCGGAGAAGCGGGAGGGTTTTTCTCCTACGAGCAGTACTTC CASGEAGGFFSYEQYF
TRBJ2-5 - TRBV2 TRBD2 14 TGTGCCAGCAGCGAAACTAGCGGCCATGGGGCCCAGTACTTC CASSETSGHGAQYF
TRBJ1-5 - TRBV28 - 16 TGTGCCAGCAGTGCCTTTACAGGGAATGTCAATCAGCCCCAGCATTTT CASSAFTGNVNQPQHF
TRBJ2-7 - TRBV11-1 - 13 TGTGCCAGCAGCCTGGGAGGACCAGGGGAGCAGTACTTC CASSLGGPGEQYF
TRBJ2-1 - TRBV25-1 TRBD1 13 TGTGCCAGTCGACAGGGGGCCACAAATGAGCAGTTCTTC CASRQGATNEQFF
TRBJ2-7 - TRBV28 TRBD1 15 TGTGCCAGCAGTTTACCCGGACAGGGGGCTAACGAGCAGTACTTC CASSLPGQGANEQYF
TRBJ2-7 few TRBV6-6 - 14 TGTGCCAGCAGGGACCCCGGTGAGGGCGAGGTGCAGTACTTC CASRDPGEGEVQYF
TRBJ2-7 - TRBV11-3 - 14 TGTGCCAGCAGCTTTACAGGGTTACGCCACGAGCAGTACTTC CASSFTGLRHEQYF
TRBJ2-3 - TRBV9 - 15 TGTGCCAGCAGCAGCTGGGGGGTCCTCACAGATACGCAGTATTTT CASSSWGVLTDTQYF
TRBJ1-1 once TRBV18 - 13 TGTGCCAGCTCACCAGGGGCGGACACTGAAGCTTTCTTT CASSPGADTEAFF
TRBJ1-1 - TRBV27 - 17 TGTGCCAGCAGTTTTAAATCCGGGACACCAATGAACACTGAAGCTTTCTTT CASSFKSGTPMNTEAFF
TRBJ2-7 - TRBV9 - 15 TGTGCCAGCAGCGTAGCAGCAGGGGCAACCTACGAGCAGTACTTC CASSVAAGATYEQYF
TRBJ2-1 - TRBV28 TRBD2 16 TGTGCCAGCGGACTCGGACTAGCGGGAGGGTCAGGTGAGCAGTTCTTC CASGLGLAGGSGEQFF
TRBJ1-1 - TRBV18 - 12 TGTGCCAGCTCAGCAGGAAACACTGAAGCTTTCTTT CASSAGNTEAFF
TRBJ2-1 - TRBV12-5 - 15 TGTGCTAGTGGTTTGGGTCTAAGCGCCTACAATGAGCAGTTCTTC CASGLGLSAYNEQFF
TRBJ2-1 - TRBV29-1 TRBD2 19 TGCAGCGTTGGAGTTGGGGCAGGAGCGGGAGGGGGACAGTACAATGAGCAGTTCTTC CSVGVGAGAGGGQYNEQFF
TRBJ2-3 - TRBV2 TRBD2 14 TGTGCCAGCAGGGGCGGGGGGACCTCAGATACGCAGTATTTT CASRGGGTSDTQYF
TRBJ1-4 few TRBV2 - 15 TGTGCCAGCAGTGAAGCCGAGGGCACTAATGAAAAACTGTTTTTT CASSEAEGTNEKLFF
TRBJ1-1 - TRBV19 - 14 TGTGCCAGTAGCCAATCCCGGACTGCGGGTGAAGCTTTCTTT CASSQSRTAGEAFF
TRBJ2-1 - TRBV6-5 - 15 TGTGCCACCAACGTACCGGAAGGAGAAGCCGATGAGCAGTTCTTC CATNVPEGEADEQFF
TRBJ2-1 once TRBV5-1 TRBD1 16 TGCGCCAGCAGCTTTAGACAGGGGGAAGGACACAATGAGCAGTTCTTC CASSFRQGEGHNEQFF
TRBJ2-5 - TRBV15 TRBD1 15 TGTGCCACCAGCAGAAGTAAAGACAGGGGCGAGACCCAGTACTTC CATSRSKDRGETQYF
TRBJ2-1 few TRBV5-1 TRBD2 15 TGCGCCATCAGCCCCCGACTAGCGGCATACAATGAGCAGTTCTTC CAISPRLAAYNEQFF
TRBJ2-3 - TRBV7-9 - 14 TGTGCCAGCAGTTTTACCCGGGTAGGAGATACGCAGTATTTT CASSFTRVGDTQYF